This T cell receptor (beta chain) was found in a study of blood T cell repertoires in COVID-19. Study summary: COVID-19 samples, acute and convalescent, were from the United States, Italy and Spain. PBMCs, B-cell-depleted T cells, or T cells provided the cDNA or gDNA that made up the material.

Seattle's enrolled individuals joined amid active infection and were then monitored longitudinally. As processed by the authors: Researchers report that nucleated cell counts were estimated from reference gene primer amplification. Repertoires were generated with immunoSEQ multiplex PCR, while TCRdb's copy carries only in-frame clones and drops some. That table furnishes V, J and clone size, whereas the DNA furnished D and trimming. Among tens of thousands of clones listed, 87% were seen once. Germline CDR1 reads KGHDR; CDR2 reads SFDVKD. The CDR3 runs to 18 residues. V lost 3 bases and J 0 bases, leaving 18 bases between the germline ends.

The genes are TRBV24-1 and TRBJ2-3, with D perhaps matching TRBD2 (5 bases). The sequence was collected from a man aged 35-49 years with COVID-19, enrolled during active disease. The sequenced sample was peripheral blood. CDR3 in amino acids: CATSDPSFVGESTDTQYF. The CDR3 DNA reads TGTGCCACCAGTGATCCTTCTTTTGTGGGAGAAAGCACAGATACGCAGTATTTT.